A single sample is the source of the 26 T cell receptor beta chains below, sequenced in a study of response to subunit inactivated influenza vaccine. TCRdb reanalysed the RT-PCR reads using MiXCR and keeps one entry per CDR3 protein. Of about half a million distinct CDR3 sequences in the sample, about 10% are singletons; the top ten hold about 12%. The starting material was PBMCs from blood, obtained about 40 days after vaccination. Receptor source: a man aged 50-60 years who received an inactivated influenza vaccine.

This clonotype was recorded many times. The V gene is TRBV5-1, the J gene TRBJ2-1; 7 nucleotides agree with TRBD2. V gave up 3 bases and J gave up 0 bases; unmatched junction bases: 3. The CDR3 has 15 residues. Germline assignment: CDR1 SGHRS and CDR2 YFSETQ. The CDR3 here is CASSSGGLSYNEQFF. The CDR3 region has the DNA TGCGCCAGCAGCTCGGGGGGACTCTCCTACAATGAGCAGTTCTTC.

This clonotype was detected only a few times. The V and J genes are TRBV28 and TRBJ2-2; D perhaps matches TRBD1 (5 bases). This CDR3 has 15 residues. Germline V gene sequence: CDR1 MDHEN, CDR2 SYDVKM. V shed 0 bases and J shed 5 bases, with 10 bases lying between them. CDR3 residues: CASSLWGRTTGELFF. For the CDR3, the DNA is TGTGCCAGCAGTTTATGGGGGCGGACGACCGGGGAGCTGTTTTTT.

The table lists this clonotype with a few counts. The V gene is TRBV7-8, the J gene TRBJ1-6; D gene unclear. Trimming took off 3 bases at V and 0 bases at J, with 9 bases between the two ends. This CDR3 comprises 16 residues. Germline CDR1 and CDR2: SGHVS and FQNEAQ. The chain's CDR3 is CASSLGESSYNSPLHF. The CDR3 coding sequence is TGTGCCAGCAGCTTGGGCGAGAGCTCCTATAATTCACCCCTCCACTTT.

The gene calls are TRBV24-1 and TRBJ2-3; 11 bases are shared with TRBD2. CDR1 is KGHDR, CDR2 SFDVKD, per germline. The CDR3 spans 17 residues. The V and J ends lost 0 bases and 2 bases, in that order; junction bases with no gene match: 3. CDR3 bases: TGTGCCACCAGTGATTTGGCTAGCGGGGGGCACACAGATACGCAGTATTTT. Translated: CATSDLASGGHTDTQYF.

This clonotype was counted many times. The chain links TRBV5-5 to TRBJ2-7; no reliable D call. From germline, CDR1 is SGHKS and CDR2 YYEKEE (reference sequence). Deletions cut 2 bases from V and 6 bases from J, with 9 bases between. There are 12 residues in the CDR3. CDR3 sequence: CASSLWEVEQYF. The CDR3 region has the DNA TGTGCCAGCAGCTTATGGGAAGTCGAGCAGTACTTC.

This clonotype was observed a handful of times. CDR3 sequence (DNA): TGCAGCGTTCCAGGTCCCGTCTATGGCTACACCTTC. The encoded protein is CSVPGPVYGYTF. The J gene is TRBJ1-2, the V gene TRBV29-1; no clear D. V lost 5 bases and J lost 4, with 11 bases in between. This CDR3 region has 12 residues. Germline V lookup: CDR1 SQVTM, CDR2 ANQGSEA.

This clonotype has more than one count but fewer than ten. V is TRBV11-2 and J is TRBJ2-3, with TRBD1 as a possible D gene (6 bases). Germline V lookup: CDR1 SGHAT, CDR2 FQNNGV. V lost 1 base and J 2 bases, leaving 13 bases between the germline ends. The CDR3 is 16 amino acids. CDR3 bases: TGTGCCAGCAGCTTAGGGCCGGGACAAAACACAGATACGCAGTATTTT. It specifies CASSLGPGQNTDTQYF.

The chain carries TRBV5-1 and TRBJ1-1; 7 nucleotides match TRBD1. The CDR3 totals 16 residues. With V trimmed by 4 bases and J by 0 bases, 9 bases remained unmatched. CDR1 is SGHRS, CDR2 YFSETQ, per germline. The CDR3 loop is CASSETGTVMNTEAFF. CDR3 bases: TGCGCCAGCAGCGAGACCGGGACAGTTATGAACACTGAAGCTTTCTTT.

Only a few counts were recorded for this clonotype. V and J are TRBV10-3 and TRBJ2-3; 10 bases map to TRBD1. Germline V CDR1 and CDR2: ENHRY, SYGVKD. Losses at the gene ends were 6 bases for V and 4 bases for J; bases not matched to a gene: 4. The CDR3 loop spans 14 amino acids. CDR3 nucleotide sequence: TGTGCCATCAGGATTGACAGGGGGCCAGATACGCAGTATTTT. Translating it yields CAIRIDRGPDTQYF.

This clonotype was detected a few times. The chain is built from TRBV5-1 and TRBJ1-6; D is ambiguous. Trimming left V 0 bases short and J 9 bases short, with 16 bases between. CDR1 is SGHRS, CDR2 YFSETQ, per germline. CDR3 length: 16 residues. The CDR3 DNA reads TGCGCCAGCAGCTTGGAAGCTCCCCAGACCTCTTCACCCCTCCACTTT. Its protein product is CASSLEAPQTSSPLHF.

This clonotype was seen repeatedly, ten times or more. The CDR3 region has the DNA TGCAGCGTTGAGGGTACCAGACAGGGGGCCGGAGATACGCAGTATTTT. Translation gives CSVEGTRQGAGDTQYF. J is TRBJ2-3 and V is TRBV29-1; TRBD1 matches 10 bases. Trimming cost V 3 bases and J 5 bases; bases outside gene matches: 11. The CDR3 is made up of 16 amino acids. CDR1 and CDR2 from the germline V gene are SQVTM and ANQGSEA.

The J gene is TRBJ2-7, the V gene TRBV11-2, with 8 bases fitting TRBD1. Germline V lookup: CDR1 SGHAT, CDR2 FQNNGV. V dropped 5 bases and J dropped 5; count of bases not matched to a gene: 5. This CDR3 region has 13 residues. The CDR3 loop is CASSGQGPHEQYF. As DNA, the CDR3 is TGTGCCAGCAGCGGACAGGGCCCTCACGAGCAGTACTTC.

This chain joins TRBV7-2 and TRBJ2-7; D perhaps matches TRBD1 (6 bases). Germline CDR1 reads SGHTA; CDR2 reads FQGNSA. The V gene lost 5 bases and the J gene lost 2 bases, with 16 bases spanning the gap. The CDR3 contains 15 residues. CDR3: CASSLRQVVAYEQYF. CDR3 DNA: TGTGCCAGCAGCCTCCGACAGGTGGTCGCCTACGAGCAGTACTTC. Full variable domain (missing parts from reference TRBV7-2 and TRBJ2-7): GAGVSQSPSNKVTEKGKDVELRCDPISGHTALYWYRQSLGQGLEFLIYFQGNSAPDKSGLPSDRFSAERTGGSVSTLTIQRTQQEDSAVYLCASSLRQVVAYEQYFGPGTRLTVT.

The chain joins TRBV6-2 or TRBV6-3 to TRBJ2-1, with D maybe TRBD2 (7 bases). The CDR3 runs to 20 residues. The ends were cut back, 2 bases at V and 7 bases at J, with 30 bases in the middle. Germline lookup yields CDR1 MNHEY and CDR2 SVGEGT. The CDR3 loop is CASSYPAGGRTSWILNEQFF. DNA of the CDR3: TGTGCCAGCAGTTACCCCGCCGGGGGGCGAACTTCGTGGATTCTGAATGAGCAGTTCTTC.

Ten or more counts support this clonotype. The CDR3 region is CASSQEKGINEQFF. Here the CDR3 DNA reads TGTGCCAGCAGCCAAGAAAAGGGGATAAATGAGCAGTTCTTC. This chain uses TRBV14 with TRBJ2-1, with TRBD1 as a possible D gene (5 bases). V was clipped by 0 bases and J by 7 bases, with 10 bases between them. Germline loops: CDR1 SGHDN, CDR2 FVKESK. The CDR3 is 14 residues long.

This clonotype was recorded at least ten times. The chain is built from TRBV7-3 and TRBJ2-3, with TRBD1 identical over 7 bases. The CDR3 consists of 16 residues. Germline V CDR1 and CDR2: SGHTA, FQGTGA. Trimming removed 8 bases from V and 2 bases from J; junction bases left unmatched: 13. CDR3 protein: CASGKAARGFTDTQYF. CDR3 DNA sequence: TGTGCCAGCGGAAAAGCCGCCAGGGGGTTCACAGATACGCAGTATTTT.

This clonotype came up many times. The chain has TRBV5-6 and TRBJ2-3; 7 bases agree with TRBD2. The CDR3 has 14 residues. Unmatched junction bases numbered 4, after V lost 4 bases and J lost 2 bases. Germline V lookup: CDR1 SGHDT, CDR2 YYEEEE. The CDR3 here is CASSLSGTTDTQYF. The CDR3 nucleotides are TGTGCCAGCAGCCTCAGCGGGACCACAGATACGCAGTATTTT.

This clonotype was seen more than once but under ten times. V is TRBV20-1 and J is TRBJ2-3, with 12 bases fitting TRBD2. V shed 3 bases, J shed 4 bases, and the junction held 8 bases outside the gene matches. Germline CDR1 and CDR2: DFQATT and SNEGSKA (reference sequence). CDR3 length: 16 residues. CDR3 nucleotide sequence: TGCAGTGCTAGGGGAGCTAGCGGGGGGGCCCCAGATACGCAGTATTTT. This encodes CSARGASGGAPDTQYF.

This clonotype was observed at least ten times. Here the CDR3 reads CAISSGTGDQEQYF. CDR3 in DNA: TGTGCCATCAGTTCCGGGACAGGGGATCAAGAGCAGTACTTC. The chain couples TRBV10-3 to TRBJ2-7; 10 bases fit TRBD1. The CDR3 covers 14 residues. CDR1 and CDR2 from the germline V gene are ENHRY and SYGVKD. V dropped 5 bases and J dropped 7; count of bases not matched to a gene: 8.

This clonotype has a count of ten or more. The rearrangement joins TRBV20-1 to TRBJ1-5, with D perhaps TRBD1 (6 bases). The CDR3 spans 14 residues. V was shortened by 5 bases and J by 0 bases, with 11 bases between the two germline ends. In germline, CDR1 is DFQATT, CDR2 SNEGSKA (reference sequence). CDR3 sequence: CSAPDRSSNQPQHF. The CDR3 DNA sequence: TGCAGTGCTCCAGACAGGAGTAGCAATCAGCCCCAGCATTTT.

This clonotype was detected only a few times. The chain uses TRBV2 and TRBJ2-7; D possibly corresponds to TRBD1 (6 bases). The CDR3 consists of 13 residues. The germline V gene encodes CDR1 SNHLY and CDR2 FYNNEI. The V gene lost 8 bases and the J gene lost 2 bases, with 13 bases spanning the gap. The CDR3, as DNA: TGTGCCAGCCAGGCAGGGGAAACCTACGAGCAGTACTTC. This sequence encodes CASQAGETYEQYF. Using reference TRBV2 and TRBJ2-7 for the parts outside the CDR3, the full variable domain is EPEVTQTPSHQVTQMGQEVILRCVPISNHLYFYWYRQILGQKVEFLVSFYNNEISEKSEIFDDQFSVERPDGSNFTLKIRSTKLEDSAMYFCASQAGETYEQYFGPGTRLTVT.

This clonotype was seen many times. The DNA for the CDR3 is TGTGCCAGCAGCCAAGAACTATATCAAGAGACCCAGTACTTC. Protein product: CASSQELYQETQYF. V usage is TRBV4-2 and J usage is TRBJ2-5, with no clear D. The CDR3 runs 14 residues. The germline gives CDR1 LGHNA, CDR2 YNFKEQ. Between the trimmed V and J ends, which lost 0 bases and 2 bases, there was a span of 7 bases.

This clonotype was counted between two and nine times. The genes are TRBV20-1 and TRBJ1-1, with 7 bases identical to TRBD1. J gave up 7 bases and V 8 bases, and 16 bases lay outside the gene matches. Germline lookup yields CDR1 DFQATT and CDR2 SNEGSKA (reference sequence). The CDR3 has 14 residues. The CDR3 sequence is CSTIGGSVRNEAFF. The CDR3 region has the DNA TGCAGTACCATAGGGGGCAGCGTACGGAATGAAGCTTTCTTT.

The V call is TRBV9, the J call TRBJ2-2, with 8 bases matching TRBD2. V shed 0 bases and J 3 bases; nucleotides not matched to a gene: 1. The CDR3 totals 15 residues. Looked up from germline, CDR1 is SGDLS and CDR2 is YYNGEE. The CDR3 region has the DNA TGTGCCAGCAGCGTAGCAGCGGGAGACACCGGGGAGCTGTTTTTT. This encodes CASSVAAGDTGELFF.

V is TRBV5-5 and J is TRBJ2-4; D possibly uses TRBD1 or TRBD2 (5 bases each). The CDR3 loop spans 14 amino acids. V gave up 4 bases and J gave up 9 bases, with 17 bases separating them. The germline CDR1 and CDR2 sequences are SGHKS and YYEKEE (reference sequence). The CDR3 loop is CASSPGLERGIQYF. The CDR3 DNA reads TGTGCCAGCAGCCCAGGGTTGGAACGGGGCATTCAGTACTTC.

This clonotype occurred many times. This rearrangement joins TRBV29-1 to TRBJ2-5; TRBD1 might be the D (5 bases). Trimming cost V 6 bases and J 3 bases, with 17 bases left between them. Germline V gene data show CDR1 as SQVTM and CDR2 as ANQGSEA. The CDR3 length is 14 residues. The CDR3 here is CSVYQDQGKETQYF. The CDR3 DNA reads TGCAGCGTCTACCAAGACCAGGGAAAAGAGACCCAGTACTTC.